This TCR beta chain came from a study of shared clonotypes between healthy human individuals. Findings and limits, study-wide: Specimens sampled were limited to blood, with tissue repertoires likely differing.

The table came from immunoSEQ multiplex PCR; TCRdb's copy has only in-frame clones and leaves some out. The repertoire holds fewer than 650,000 clones, with roughly four fifths as singletons. About this clone itself: Its antigen is as yet unknown.

The V segment lost 6 bases and the J segment 6 bases; nucleotides outside the gene matches: 5. The CDR3 runs 13 residues. Germline V gives CDR1 SQVTM, CDR2 ANQGSEA. What was sequenced was PBMCs. This chain links TRBV29-1 with TRBJ2-7, with 13 bases aligning to TRBD2. This clonotype originated in a woman in her forties in good health. Some clones in this sample may be carry-over from other donors' samples. The CDR3 nucleotides are TGCAGCGTACTAGCGGGAGGGGGGGGCGAGCAGTACTTC. It specifies CSVLAGGGGEQYF.